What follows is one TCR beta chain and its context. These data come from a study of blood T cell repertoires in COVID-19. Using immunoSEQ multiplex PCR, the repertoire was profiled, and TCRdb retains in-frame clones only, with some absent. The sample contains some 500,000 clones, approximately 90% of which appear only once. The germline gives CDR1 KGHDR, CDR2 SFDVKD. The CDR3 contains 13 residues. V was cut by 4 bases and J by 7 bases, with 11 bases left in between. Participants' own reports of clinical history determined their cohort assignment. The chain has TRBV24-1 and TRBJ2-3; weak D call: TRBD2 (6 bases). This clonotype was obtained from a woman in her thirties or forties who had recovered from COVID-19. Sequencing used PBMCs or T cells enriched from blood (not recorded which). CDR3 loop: CATSDGGGYTQYF. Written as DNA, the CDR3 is TGTGCCACCAGTGACGGGGGAGGTTATACGCAGTATTTT.